A selection of T cell receptor beta chains follows, all from one sample in a study of molecular identifiers for immune sequencing clone quantification. Via MiXCR, TCRdb re-called the PCR reads, giving one row per CDR3 protein. The sample lists under 650,000 distinct CDR3 sequences, about 20% occurring once. The sequenced material came from naive CD8+ T cells from blood, with Jurkat cell RNA spiked in. The receptors come from a human donor in good health. Some libraries in this study had Jurkat cell RNA spiked in. CDR3s include the opening cysteine and the closing phenylalanine or tryptophan. D genes are given only for firm matches. For some rows the clone size is stated as once, few or many, or as a class when expanded; others skip it.

D,V,J,size,CDR3,DNA
.,TRBV11-2,TRBJ2-3,.,CASSLEASSTDTQYF,TGTGCCAGCAGCTTAGAAGCGAGCAGCACAGATACGCAGTATTTT
.,TRBV27,TRBJ2-5,many,CASSFLGPQETQYF,TGTGCCAGCAGTTTTCTGGGACCGCAAGAGACCCAGTACTTC
.,TRBV7-9,TRBJ1-4,many,CASSLVIGTNEKLFF,TGTGCCAGCAGCTTAGTAATCGGCACTAATGAAAAACTGTTTTTT
.,TRBV9,TRBJ2-7,many,CASSVGTGWYEQYF,TGTGCCAGCAGCGTAGGTACGGGTTGGTACGAGCAGTACTTC
.,TRBV30,TRBJ2-7,many,CAWSVGQGPYEQYF,TGTGCCTGGAGTGTCGGGCAGGGACCCTACGAGCAGTACTTC
.,TRBV25-1,TRBJ2-2,.,CASSEWGSTGELFF,TGTGCCAGCAGTGAATGGGGGAGCACCGGGGAGCTGTTTTTT
TRBD2,TRBV20-1,TRBJ2-5,few,CSAREAERGPGETQYF,TGCAGTGCTAGAGAGGCTGAGCGGGGGCCGGGGGAGACCCAGTACTTC
TRBD2,TRBV9,TRBJ2-3,many,CASSGAGTSGFTDTQYF,TGTGCCAGCAGCGGAGCAGGGACTAGCGGATTCACAGATACGCAGTATTTT
.,TRBV12-3/TRBV12-4,TRBJ1-3,few,CASSLGPHSGNTIYF,TGTGCCAGCAGTCTGGGACCGCACTCTGGAAACACCATATATTTT
.,TRBV6-1,TRBJ2-3,.,CASSERNLGGSTGTQYF,TGTGCCAGCAGCGAAAGGAACCTGGGGGGTAGCACAGGTACGCAGTATTTT
.,TRBV6-1,TRBJ2-3,many,CASSGIAAPTDTQYF,TGTGCCAGCAGTGGAATAGCGGCTCCCACAGATACGCAGTATTTT
.,TRBV27,TRBJ2-3,.,CASGLVPGTDTQYF,TGTGCCAGCGGTTTAGTACCCGGCACAGATACGCAGTATTTT
.,TRBV12-3/TRBV12-4,TRBJ1-2,few,CASSQTWFEDGYTF,TGTGCCAGCAGCCAGACCTGGTTTGAGGATGGCTACACCTTC
.,TRBV20-1,TRBJ1-4,few,CGASGGGTNEKLFF,TGCGGTGCTAGTGGGGGAGGAACTAATGAAAAACTGTTTTTT
.,TRBV20-1,TRBJ1-5,many,CSARELGDDLNQPQHF,TGCAGTGCTAGAGAATTGGGGGACGATCTCAATCAGCCCCAGCATTTT
.,TRBV11-2,TRBJ1-1,few,CASSLDSPAWTEAFF,TGTGCCAGCAGCTTAGATTCTCCGGCCTGGACTGAAGCTTTCTTT
.,TRBV5-6,TRBJ1-2,few,CASSQDSLRGYTF,TGTGCCAGCAGCCAGGACAGCTTACGAGGCTACACCTTC
TRBD1,TRBV19,TRBJ2-7,.,CASSATGQYYEQYF,TGTGCCAGTAGTGCAACGGGACAGTACTACGAGCAGTACTTC
TRBD1,TRBV7-9,TRBJ2-5,many,CASSFSDRVGETQYF,TGTGCCAGCAGCTTTTCCGACAGGGTTGGAGAGACCCAGTACTTC
.,TRBV6-2/TRBV6-3,TRBJ1-2,many,CASSYARVDGYTF,TGTGCCAGCAGTTATGCCAGGGTTGATGGCTACACCTTC
TRBD2,TRBV4-1,TRBJ2-7,many,CASSAQGPSGGAYEQYF,TGCGCCAGCAGCGCTCAGGGCCCTAGCGGGGGAGCCTACGAGCAGTACTTC
.,TRBV7-6,TRBJ1-1,.,CASSSTGTRNAEAFF,TGTGCCAGCAGCTCCACAGGGACCAGGAACGCTGAAGCTTTCTTT
.,TRBV13,TRBJ2-3,many,CASSLVQNTDTQYF,TGTGCCAGCAGCTTAGTACAGAACACAGATACGCAGTATTTT
TRBD1,TRBV7-9,TRBJ2-5,few,CASSLEPRTGAFYKETQYF,TGTGCCAGCAGCTTAGAACCCAGGACAGGGGCTTTTTATAAAGAGACCCAGTACTTC
.,TRBV7-9,TRBJ2-2,.,CASSLEGRELFF,TGTGCCAGCAGCTTAGAGGGCAGGGAGCTGTTTTTT
.,TRBV5-1,TRBJ2-3,many,CASPTASTDTQYF,TGCGCCAGCCCTACTGCGAGCACAGATACGCAGTATTTT
.,TRBV6-2/TRBV6-3,TRBJ1-1,many,CASSYSFDSNTEAFF,TGTGCCAGCAGTTACTCTTTTGACTCCAACACTGAAGCTTTCTTT
TRBD1,TRBV7-9,TRBJ1-1,many,CASSWRDRDGSEAFF,TGTGCCAGCAGCTGGCGGGACAGGGACGGCTCTGAAGCTTTCTTT
.,TRBV11-3,TRBJ2-6,.,CASSGPAGFGANVLTF,TGTGCCAGCAGCGGTCCGGCGGGCTTTGGGGCCAACGTCCTGACTTTC
.,TRBV9,TRBJ2-2,many,CASSVEQPLVGELFF,TGTGCCAGCAGCGTAGAACAGCCCCTTGTCGGGGAGCTGTTTTTT
.,TRBV27,TRBJ1-2,few,CASRSSYGYTF,TGTGCCAGCAGGTCTAGCTATGGCTACACCTTC
TRBD1,TRBV9,TRBJ1-1,many,CASSVAGGVEAFF,TGTGCCAGCAGCGTAGCAGGGGGCGTTGAAGCTTTCTTT
.,TRBV4-3,TRBJ2-1,few,CASSPRVGVSYNEQFF,TGCGCCAGCAGCCCAAGAGTAGGTGTTTCCTACAATGAGCAGTTCTTC
TRBD2,TRBV27,TRBJ2-7,many,CASSFLAGVFEQYF,TGTGCCAGCAGTTTCCTAGCGGGAGTATTCGAGCAGTACTTC
.,TRBV7-3,TRBJ2-2,.,CASSLNSGGTVTGELFF,TGTGCCAGCAGCTTAAATTCTGGCGGGACGGTCACCGGGGAGCTGTTTTTT
.,TRBV29-1,TRBJ1-2,few,CGVWAGANYGYTF,TGCGGCGTTTGGGCAGGAGCTAACTATGGCTACACCTTC
TRBD1,TRBV6-5,TRBJ2-7,many,CASTPRQGHYEQYF,TGTGCCAGCACCCCGAGACAGGGGCACTACGAGCAGTACTTC
.,TRBV12-3/TRBV12-4,TRBJ1-2,.,CASSAHRRANYGYTF,TGTGCCAGCAGTGCTCACAGGAGAGCTAACTATGGCTACACCTTC
TRBD2,TRBV7-9,TRBJ2-1,many,CASSQAGGTSKNEQFF,TGTGCCAGCAGCCAGGCCGGGGGGACTAGCAAGAATGAGCAGTTCTTC
TRBD1,TRBV7-6,TRBJ1-3,many,CASSLLRTGGVQARNTIYF,TGTGCCAGCAGCTTATTACGGACAGGGGGAGTCCAAGCCCGAAACACCATATATTTT
.,TRBV6-5,TRBJ2-1,.,CASSYGGTVEQFF,TGTGCCAGCAGTTACGGGGGAACGGTGGAGCAGTTCTTC
TRBD1,TRBV6-5,TRBJ1-5,many,CASSRTGVRNQPQHF,TGTGCCAGCAGCCGGACAGGGGTTCGCAATCAGCCCCAGCATTTT
TRBD2,TRBV5-1,TRBJ2-7,many,CASSLAPVAGDQVEQYF,TGCGCCAGCAGCTTGGCCCCAGTAGCGGGGGATCAGGTTGAGCAGTACTTC
.,TRBV10-3,TRBJ2-3,many,CAISEGQGPDTQYF,TGTGCCATCAGTGAAGGGCAGGGACCCGATACGCAGTATTTT
TRBD1,TRBV6-5,TRBJ1-1,few,CASSPWTGRENTEAFF,TGTGCCAGCAGTCCATGGACAGGGAGGGAGAACACTGAAGCTTTCTTT
.,TRBV7-9,TRBJ2-3,few,CASTGPRRWDTQYF,TGTGCCAGCACCGGCCCGCGGCGGTGGGATACGCAGTATTTT
TRBD1,TRBV4-1,TRBJ2-2,few,CASSSNRGNTGELFF,TGCGCCAGCAGCTCGAACAGGGGGAACACCGGGGAGCTGTTTTTT
TRBD1,TRBV13,TRBJ1-5,many,CASSHQTGDGNQPQHF,TGTGCCAGCAGCCATCAGACAGGGGACGGCAATCAGCCCCAGCATTTT